The rows below give T cell receptor beta chains drawn from one sample of a study of CD4 T cells in relation to SARS-CoV-2 and coronaviruses. These TCRs' antigens remain unknown. Some clones are missing from TCRdb's copy, which holds only in-frame ones; the method was immunoSEQ multiplex PCR. The table shows approximately 25,000 clones, with around four fifths occurring only once. Sequencing was done on a sample of CD4+ T cells from PBMCs, cultured in vitro. Source of these receptors: a human donor in good health. Each CDR3 is given with its conserved first and last residue. The D gene is left open where the match is weak. A clone size is listed for some rows: how often the clone was seen (once, few, many), or a class if it is expanded.

cdr3_length: 13
v_call: TRBV10-3
clone_size: .
j_call: TRBJ1-1
d_call: .
cdr3_nt: TGTGCCATCAGTGAAGGGGGGGACACTGAAGCTTTCTTT
cdr3_aa: CAISEGGDTEAFF

cdr3_length: 16
v_call: TRBV2
clone_size: .
j_call: TRBJ2-1
d_call: .
cdr3_nt: TGTGCCAGCAGTCCTATGGTCTTGCGCTCCTACAATGAGCAGTTCTTC
cdr3_aa: CASSPMVLRSYNEQFF

cdr3_length: 11
v_call: TRBV29-1
clone_size: .
j_call: TRBJ1-2
d_call: .
cdr3_nt: TGCAGCGGTTTCGGGGCAAGCGGCTACACCTTC
cdr3_aa: CSGFGASGYTF

cdr3_length: 13
v_call: TRBV30
clone_size: few
j_call: TRBJ1-2
d_call: .
cdr3_nt: TGTGCCTGTGATTCGGAGATATACTATGGCTACACCTTC
cdr3_aa: CACDSEIYYGYTF

cdr3_length: 15
v_call: TRBV28
clone_size: few
j_call: TRBJ1-1
d_call: TRBD1
cdr3_nt: TGTGCCAGCAGTCTACCCCAGGGGGCGCTTTCGTGGTCTTTCTTT
cdr3_aa: CASSLPQGALSWSFF

cdr3_length: 13
v_call: TRBV9
clone_size: .
j_call: TRBJ2-3
d_call: .
cdr3_nt: TGTGCCAGCAGCGTAGAGGACACAGATACGCAGTATTTT
cdr3_aa: CASSVEDTDTQYF

cdr3_length: 15
v_call: TRBV5-6
clone_size: .
j_call: TRBJ2-7
d_call: TRBD1
cdr3_nt: TGTGCCAGCAGCCGAATTGACAGGGAAAACTACGAGCAGTACTTC
cdr3_aa: CASSRIDRENYEQYF

cdr3_length: 12
v_call: TRBV10-2
clone_size: .
j_call: TRBJ2-5
d_call: .
cdr3_nt: TGCGCCAGCAGTGGAAACAGGGTGTCCCAGTACTTC
cdr3_aa: CASSGNRVSQYF

cdr3_length: 13
v_call: TRBV24-1
clone_size: .
j_call: TRBJ2-2
d_call: .
cdr3_nt: TGTGCCACCTGCGGGGCAGGTACCGGGGAGCTGTTTTTT
cdr3_aa: CATCGAGTGELFF

cdr3_length: 14
v_call: TRBV5-4
clone_size: .
j_call: TRBJ1-6
d_call: .
cdr3_nt: TGTGCCAGCAGCACCGGGTACCCCAATTCACCCCTCCACTTT
cdr3_aa: CASSTGYPNSPLHF

cdr3_length: 15
v_call: TRBV7-2
clone_size: .
j_call: TRBJ2-1
d_call: TRBD2
cdr3_nt: TGTGCCAGCAGATCACCGGGACTAGAATTAAATGAGCAGTTCTTC
cdr3_aa: CASRSPGLELNEQFF

cdr3_length: 13
v_call: TRBV6-6
clone_size: .
j_call: TRBJ2-4
d_call: .
cdr3_nt: TGTGCCAGCAGCTCACACCCTGAAACATTTCAGTACTTC
cdr3_aa: CASSSHPETFQYF

cdr3_length: 14
v_call: TRBV28
clone_size: .
j_call: TRBJ1-1
d_call: .
cdr3_nt: TGTGCCAGCATTCCTCCCCCACCGAACACTGAAGCTTTCTTT
cdr3_aa: CASIPPPPNTEAFF

cdr3_length: 13
v_call: TRBV27
clone_size: .
j_call: TRBJ2-5
d_call: .
cdr3_nt: TGTGCCAGCAGTTGGGTCCGAACGGAGACCCAGTACTTC
cdr3_aa: CASSWVRTETQYF

cdr3_length: 13
v_call: TRBV28
clone_size: .
j_call: TRBJ2-5
d_call: .
cdr3_nt: TGTGCCAGCAGTTTACCCTCGACAGAGACCCAGTACTTC
cdr3_aa: CASSLPSTETQYF

cdr3_length: 15
v_call: TRBV5-5
clone_size: .
j_call: TRBJ2-7
d_call: TRBD2
cdr3_nt: TGTGCCAGCAGCTTAGGACTAGCGGGGGCCTACGAGCAGTACTTC
cdr3_aa: CASSLGLAGAYEQYF

cdr3_length: 14
v_call: TRBV9
clone_size: .
j_call: TRBJ2-7
d_call: TRBD2
cdr3_nt: TGTGCCAGCAGCGTACTAGCGGGGGGCTACGAGCAGTACTTC
cdr3_aa: CASSVLAGGYEQYF

cdr3_length: 15
v_call: TRBV7-9
clone_size: .
j_call: TRBJ1-4
d_call: TRBD1
cdr3_nt: TGTGCCATTAATGTGGCGGGACAGGGTCGGGAAAAACTGTTTTTT
cdr3_aa: CAINVAGQGREKLFF

cdr3_length: 14
v_call: TRBV10-3
clone_size: few
j_call: TRBJ2-3
d_call: TRBD2
cdr3_nt: TGTGCCATGGGCGCTAGCGGAAGCACAGATACGCAGTATTTT
cdr3_aa: CAMGASGSTDTQYF

cdr3_length: 13
v_call: TRBV10-2
clone_size: .
j_call: TRBJ2-7
d_call: .
cdr3_nt: TGCGCCAGCAGTGATTCGGTATCCTACGAGCAGTACTTC
cdr3_aa: CASSDSVSYEQYF

cdr3_length: 20
v_call: TRBV15
clone_size: .
j_call: TRBJ1-5
d_call: .
cdr3_nt: TGTGCCCCAGCACACCAGACCGGGACGGAACCACCTTATAGCAATCAGCCCCAGCATTTT
cdr3_aa: CAPAHQTGTEPPYSNQPQHF

cdr3_length: 18
v_call: TRBV5-1
clone_size: .
j_call: TRBJ2-3
d_call: .
cdr3_nt: TGCGCCAGCAGCTTAGGGTGGGCAGCGGCACAGAGGACAGATACGCAGTATTTT
cdr3_aa: CASSLGWAAAQRTDTQYF

cdr3_length: 15
v_call: TRBV18
clone_size: once
j_call: TRBJ1-5
d_call: .
cdr3_nt: TGTGCCAGCTCACCGGTTCAGGCTGACAATCAGCCCCAGCATTTT
cdr3_aa: CASSPVQADNQPQHF

cdr3_length: 15
v_call: TRBV5-1
clone_size: .
j_call: TRBJ1-3
d_call: TRBD1
cdr3_nt: TGCGCCAGCAGCAGAGACAGGGCTACGGGAAACACCATATATTTT
cdr3_aa: CASSRDRATGNTIYF

cdr3_length: 13
v_call: TRBV5-1
clone_size: .
j_call: TRBJ1-2
d_call: TRBD1
cdr3_nt: TGCGCCAGCAGCCCGGGACAGGGAGAGGGCTACACCTTC
cdr3_aa: CASSPGQGEGYTF

cdr3_length: 17
v_call: TRBV7-3
clone_size: .
j_call: TRBJ2-1
d_call: TRBD2
cdr3_nt: TGTGCCAGCAGCCCTACCGGGGGGAGGTACTCCTACAATGAGCAGTTCTTC
cdr3_aa: CASSPTGGRYSYNEQFF

cdr3_length: 14
v_call: TRBV7-3
clone_size: .
j_call: TRBJ1-6
d_call: TRBD1
cdr3_nt: TGTGCCAGCAGCCCGGGGACAGGGGGTTCACCCCTCCACTTT
cdr3_aa: CASSPGTGGSPLHF

cdr3_length: 13
v_call: TRBV7-9
clone_size: .
j_call: TRBJ2-5
d_call: TRBD1
cdr3_nt: TGTGCCAGCACCAGGACAGGTGAAGAGACCCAGTACTTC
cdr3_aa: CASTRTGEETQYF

cdr3_length: 14
v_call: TRBV5-4
clone_size: .
j_call: TRBJ2-1
d_call: TRBD1
cdr3_nt: TGTGCCAGCAGGATGGATGGGACAGCAAATGAGCAGTTCTTC
cdr3_aa: CASRMDGTANEQFF

cdr3_length: 15
v_call: TRBV19
clone_size: few
j_call: TRBJ1-5
d_call: .
cdr3_nt: TGTGCCAGTACCAGCCCAGGTAGGGTTAATCAGCCCCAGCATTTT
cdr3_aa: CASTSPGRVNQPQHF

cdr3_length: 16
v_call: TRBV7-3
clone_size: once
j_call: TRBJ2-5
d_call: .
cdr3_nt: TGTGCCAGCAGCTTAAAGTCCGCGTCTCGAAAAGAGACCCAGTACTTC
cdr3_aa: CASSLKSASRKETQYF

cdr3_length: 15
v_call: TRBV12-5
clone_size: few
j_call: TRBJ2-1
d_call: .
cdr3_nt: TGTGCTAGTGGTTCGACCCTCAGCTCCTACAATGAGCAGTTCTTC
cdr3_aa: CASGSTLSSYNEQFF

cdr3_length: 14
v_call: TRBV7-2
clone_size: .
j_call: TRBJ2-5
d_call: .
cdr3_nt: TGTGCCAGCAGCCCAGGTGGTACTACGGAGACCCAGTACTTC
cdr3_aa: CASSPGGTTETQYF

cdr3_length: 15
v_call: TRBV6-1
clone_size: .
j_call: TRBJ1-1
d_call: TRBD1
cdr3_nt: TGTGCCAGCAGTGAAGAGGTTTCAGGGGGCACTGAAGCTTTCTTT
cdr3_aa: CASSEEVSGGTEAFF

cdr3_length: 15
v_call: TRBV20-1
clone_size: once
j_call: TRBJ2-1
d_call: .
cdr3_nt: TGCAGTGCTAGTCGAGTAGGGAAAAACTACAATGAGCAGTTCTTC
cdr3_aa: CSASRVGKNYNEQFF

cdr3_length: 15
v_call: TRBV30
clone_size: .
j_call: TRBJ2-6
d_call: .
cdr3_nt: TGTGCCTGGATTACGGGGGAAGCTGGGGCCAACGTCCTGACTTTC
cdr3_aa: CAWITGEAGANVLTF

cdr3_length: 13
v_call: TRBV12-3/TRBV12-4
clone_size: .
j_call: TRBJ2-5
d_call: TRBD1
cdr3_nt: TGTGCCAGCAGGGGACAGGCCATGGAGACCCAGTACTTC
cdr3_aa: CASRGQAMETQYF

cdr3_length: 15
v_call: TRBV27
clone_size: .
j_call: TRBJ1-2
d_call: .
cdr3_nt: TGTGCCAGCAGTCTGAGCCTCTCAGGGGACTATGGCTACACCTTC
cdr3_aa: CASSLSLSGDYGYTF

cdr3_length: 14
v_call: TRBV6-5
clone_size: .
j_call: TRBJ2-7
d_call: TRBD2
cdr3_nt: TGTGCCAGCAGTTACTGGACTAGCGGGCGGGAGCAGTACTTC
cdr3_aa: CASSYWTSGREQYF

cdr3_length: 17
v_call: TRBV12-5
clone_size: few
j_call: TRBJ2-1
d_call: TRBD2
cdr3_nt: TGTGCTAGTGGTATAGGACTAGCGGGAGGGTATAGGGATGAGCAGTTCTTC
cdr3_aa: CASGIGLAGGYRDEQFF

cdr3_length: 18
v_call: TRBV3-1/TRBV3-2
clone_size: .
j_call: TRBJ2-1
d_call: TRBD2
cdr3_nt: TGTGCCAGCAGCCAAGAAAGAAGCGGGATAGGCTCCTACAATGAGCAGTTCTTC
cdr3_aa: CASSQERSGIGSYNEQFF

cdr3_length: 11
v_call: TRBV10-3
clone_size: .
j_call: TRBJ2-5
d_call: TRBD2
cdr3_nt: TGTGCCAGCGGACTAGTAGAGACCCAGTACTTC
cdr3_aa: CASGLVETQYF

cdr3_length: 18
v_call: TRBV5-6
clone_size: .
j_call: TRBJ2-1
d_call: TRBD2
cdr3_nt: TGTGCCAGCAGCTCACGGACTAGCGCCAATCGTCCCTACAATGAGCAGTTCTTC
cdr3_aa: CASSSRTSANRPYNEQFF

cdr3_length: 12
v_call: TRBV18
clone_size: .
j_call: TRBJ2-5
d_call: .
cdr3_nt: TGTGCCAGCTCACCAGGTCTAGAGACCCAGTACTTC
cdr3_aa: CASSPGLETQYF

cdr3_length: 15
v_call: TRBV6-5
clone_size: .
j_call: TRBJ2-5
d_call: TRBD2
cdr3_nt: TGTGCCAGCAGTCCCCCAGCGGGAGTCGGCGAGACCCAGTACTTC
cdr3_aa: CASSPPAGVGETQYF

cdr3_length: 13
v_call: TRBV25-1
clone_size: .
j_call: TRBJ1-1
d_call: .
cdr3_nt: TGTGCCAGCAGAACCAGGGCGGGCACTGAAGCTTTCTTT
cdr3_aa: CASRTRAGTEAFF

cdr3_length: 16
v_call: TRBV7-9
clone_size: .
j_call: TRBJ2-7
d_call: TRBD2
cdr3_nt: TGTGCCAGTACGCCAAGGGTAGCGGGAGGGGTGGGCGAGCAGTACTTC
cdr3_aa: CASTPRVAGGVGEQYF

cdr3_length: 14
v_call: TRBV3-1/TRBV3-2
clone_size: .
j_call: TRBJ2-7
d_call: TRBD2
cdr3_nt: TGTGCCAGCAGCCCCCGACTAGCGGCCCGCGAGCAGTACTTC
cdr3_aa: CASSPRLAAREQYF

cdr3_length: 14
v_call: TRBV7-2
clone_size: .
j_call: TRBJ1-5
d_call: TRBD1
cdr3_nt: TGTGCCAGCAGCTTTCTCCAGGGGGGTCAGCCCCAGCATTTT
cdr3_aa: CASSFLQGGQPQHF

cdr3_length: 15
v_call: TRBV5-1
clone_size: .
j_call: TRBJ1-1
d_call: TRBD1
cdr3_nt: TGCGCCAGCAGCCGATCCGGGACAGGGAACACTGAAGCTTTCTTT
cdr3_aa: CASSRSGTGNTEAFF

cdr3_length: 11
v_call: TRBV6-5
clone_size: .
j_call: TRBJ2-1
d_call: .
cdr3_nt: TGTGCCAGCAGTCAAAACAATGAGCAGTTCTTC
cdr3_aa: CASSQNNEQFF

cdr3_length: 13
v_call: TRBV10-3
clone_size: .
j_call: TRBJ2-3
d_call: .
cdr3_nt: TGTGCCATCAGTGAGTCGGTCAGTAGCTCGCAGTATTTT
cdr3_aa: CAISESVSSSQYF

cdr3_length: 15
v_call: TRBV10-3
clone_size: .
j_call: TRBJ1-1
d_call: TRBD1
cdr3_nt: TGTGCCATCACCCGGACAGGGGCGGGGAACACTGAAGCTTTCTTT
cdr3_aa: CAITRTGAGNTEAFF

cdr3_length: 14
v_call: TRBV5-1
clone_size: .
j_call: TRBJ2-7
d_call: .
cdr3_nt: TGCGCCAGCAGCTTGGAGTATGGAAGGGGAGAGCAGTACTTC
cdr3_aa: CASSLEYGRGEQYF

cdr3_length: 11
v_call: TRBV12-3/TRBV12-4
clone_size: .
j_call: TRBJ1-2
d_call: .
cdr3_nt: TGTGCCAGCAGTTATAGGCATGGCTACACCTTC
cdr3_aa: CASSYRHGYTF

cdr3_length: 16
v_call: TRBV5-1
clone_size: .
j_call: TRBJ2-3
d_call: TRBD2
cdr3_nt: TGCGCCAGCAGCCCGACTAGCGGGAGTCCGCCAGATACGCAGTATTTT
cdr3_aa: CASSPTSGSPPDTQYF

cdr3_length: 13
v_call: TRBV6-5
clone_size: .
j_call: TRBJ2-7
d_call: .
cdr3_nt: TGTGCCAGCACCCAGCCGGGACCCTACGAGCAGTACTTC
cdr3_aa: CASTQPGPYEQYF

cdr3_length: 12
v_call: TRBV5-1
clone_size: .
j_call: TRBJ2-5
d_call: .
cdr3_nt: TGCGCCAGCAGCTTGGCCGGAGAGACCCAGTACTTC
cdr3_aa: CASSLAGETQYF